The 14 T cell receptor beta chains reported below all come from one sample, sequenced in a study of OX40 agonist ivuxolimab in advanced cancers. TCRdb's table, derived via immunoSEQ multiplex PCR, lists solely in-frame clones and lacks some. Among around 60,000 clones listed, over 90% were seen once. The material sequenced was CD4+ or CD8+ T cells sorted from blood, taken in a trial of the OX40 agonist ivuxolimab. The receptors originated from an adult with an advanced solid tumor such as melanoma, head and neck, liver or kidney cancer.

V is TRBV29-1 and J is TRBJ2-2, with D perhaps TRBD2 (6 bases). CDR3 length: 13 amino acids. Trimming shortened V by 3 bases and J by 4 bases, and 9 bases separated the two germline ends. The V gene's germline CDR1 is SQVTM and CDR2 ANQGSEA. CDR3 sequence reads: CSVDGGRTGELFF. The CDR3, as DNA: TGCAGCGTTGACGGGGGTCGCACCGGGGAGCTGTTTTTT.

The chain joins TRBV7-9 to TRBJ2-5, with D maybe TRBD1 (6 bases). V was trimmed by 6 bases and J by 3 bases, leaving 11 bases between them. Per the germline V gene, CDR1 is SEHNR and CDR2 is FQNEAQ (reference sequence). This CDR3 spans 13 amino acids. DNA for the CDR3: TGTGCCAGCAGGAACGGGACAAAAGAGACCCAGTACTTC. Translated, it gives CASRNGTKETQYF.

The chain couples TRBV15 to TRBJ2-7; TRBD2 matches 9 bases. The CDR3 runs to 14 residues. V was clipped by 5 bases and J by 1 base; unmatched bases: 3. Germline V gene sequence: CDR1 LNHNV, CDR2 YYDKDF (reference sequence). In DNA, the CDR3 is TGTGCCACCAGCGTAGCGGGAGCTTCCTACGAGCAGTACTTC. It encodes CATSVAGASYEQYF.

This rearrangement joins TRBV11-3 to TRBJ2-1; TRBD2 matches 10 bases. This CDR3 is built from 17 residues. The trim removed 6 bases at V and 7 bases at J, leaving 15 bases unmatched. From germline, CDR1 is SGHNT and CDR2 YENEEA. The CDR3 here is CASRNKLQSGRENEQFF. The CDR3, as DNA: TGTGCCAGCAGAAACAAGTTACAGAGCGGGAGGGAGAATGAGCAGTTCTTC.

The chain links TRBV19 to TRBJ2-7; possible D gene TRBD1, 6 bases. Trimming took off 5 bases at V and 5 bases at J, with 16 bases between the two ends. From germline, CDR1 is LNHDA and CDR2 SQIVND (reference sequence). This CDR3 has 14 residues. The CDR3 bases are TGTGCCAGTAGTCCCACAGGGTGGGGCCACGAGCAGTACTTC. This translates into CASSPTGWGHEQYF.

DNA for the CDR3: TGCGCCAGCAGCCAGGGACCCAGGGGGCCCTACGAGCAGTACTTC. This codes for CASSQGPRGPYEQYF. The genes are TRBV4-3 and TRBJ2-7; 8 bases fit TRBD1. The CDR3 has 15 amino acids. CDR1 is LGHNA, CDR2 YSLEER, per germline. After removal of 3 bases from V and 2 bases from J, the junction contained 6 bases not matched to a gene.

V and J are TRBV19 and TRBJ2-7; 8 bases fit TRBD2. The germline gives CDR1 LNHDA, CDR2 SQIVND (reference sequence). The CDR3 sequence is 13 residues long. V lost 6 bases to trimming and J lost 7 bases; unmatched junction nucleotides: 8. CDR3 in amino acids: CASSRGGKAEQYF. The CDR3, as DNA: TGTGCCAGTAGCCGGGGGGGGAAAGCAGAGCAGTACTTC.

The chain has TRBV25-1 and TRBJ2-1, with D hard to call. The CDR3 length is 12 residues. From germline, CDR1 is MGHDK and CDR2 SYGVNS. Trimming cost V 1 base and J 6 bases, with 4 bases left between them. CDR3 nucleotide sequence: TGTGCCAGCAGTGAATCTGCCAATGAGCAGTTCTTC. Residues: CASSESANEQFF.

This clone was observed a single time. The chain employs TRBV11-3 and TRBJ2-1; D tentatively fits TRBD1 or TRBD2 (5 bases each). CDR1 and CDR2 from the germline V gene are SGHNT and YENEEA. The CDR3 extends over 16 amino acids. V was clipped by 5 bases and J by 2 bases, with 16 bases between them. CDR3 protein: CASSPLGENAYNEQFF. CDR3 DNA sequence: TGTGCCAGCAGCCCCTTGGGGGAGAACGCCTACAATGAGCAGTTCTTC.

This rearrangement joins TRBV6-5 to TRBJ2-3; D is perhaps TRBD2 (6 bases). This CDR3 has 14 amino acids. V lost 4 bases to trimming and J lost 2 bases, with 10 bases between them. Per the germline V gene, CDR1 is MNHEY and CDR2 is SVGAGI. This CDR3 reads CASSSGGYTDTQYF. DNA for the CDR3: TGTGCCAGCAGTTCCGGAGGGTACACAGATACGCAGTATTTT.

The rearrangement uses TRBV27 and TRBJ2-7; tentatively, D is TRBD1 (6 bases). Trimming removed 3 bases at V and 2 bases at J, with 8 bases between. The CDR3 runs 13 residues. The germline CDR1 and CDR2 sequences are MNHEY and SMNVEV (reference sequence). The CDR3 bases are TGTGCCAGCAGTTTGACAGGAACCTACGAGCAGTACTTC. This encodes CASSLTGTYEQYF.

The V call is TRBV7-8, the J call TRBJ2-1, with TRBD2 identical over 12 bases. Germline assignment: CDR1 SGHVS and CDR2 FQNEAQ. With V trimmed by 1 base and J by 8 bases, 3 bases remained unmatched. The CDR3 consists of 15 residues. CDR3 in amino acids: CASSLVPSGRDEQFF. CDR3 bases: TGTGCCAGCAGCTTAGTTCCTAGCGGGAGGGATGAGCAGTTCTTC. Full variable domain (missing parts from reference TRBV7-8 and TRBJ2-1): GAGVSQSPRYKVAKRGQDVALRCDPISGHVSLFWYQQALGQGPEFLTYFQNEAQLDKSGLPSDRFFAERPEGSVSTLKIQRTQQEDSAVYLCASSLVPSGRDEQFFGPGTRLTVL.

The CDR3 bases are TGCGCCAGCAGTACCGGCGGGAGACCCACAGATACGCAGTATTTT. It encodes CASSTGGRPTDTQYF. The J gene is TRBJ2-3, the V gene TRBV5-1; 7 positions agree with TRBD2. Losses at the gene ends were 5 bases for V and 2 bases for J; bases not matched to a gene: 8. The CDR3 runs to 15 residues. Germline V lookup: CDR1 SGHRS, CDR2 YFSETQ.

This chain joins TRBV9 and TRBJ2-3; no definite D call. Germline V CDR1 and CDR2: SGDLS, YYNGEE. Trimming left V 2 bases short and J 5 bases short, with 15 bases between. This CDR3 region has 15 residues. The CDR3 DNA follows: TGTGCCAGCAGCGTGCACGGCGCCGGAATAGATACGCAGTATTTT. This translates into CASSVHGAGIDTQYF.